This record concerns one T cell receptor beta chain sequence. The antigen is undetermined. Method: immunoSEQ multiplex PCR; TCRdb's copy keeps in-frame clones and lacks some. The sample holds 140,000 to 150,000 clones, around 90% seen once. The record originates from a study of T cell responses to AZD1222 COVID-19 vaccine. Findings and limits, study-wide: The donor group comprised mostly white British people and more females; the analysis possibly underestimated clonal diversity. Only a handful of individuals given AZD1222 were seropositive at baseline. No day 14 peak samples; only post-peak repertoires were characterized.

Germline assignment: CDR1 SGHRS and CDR2 YFSETQ. With 7 bases removed from V and 9 bases from J, the gap between germline ends came to 16 bases. CDR3 size: 12 residues. The origin of this receptor is an adult who received the AZD1222 COVID-19 vaccine. V usage is TRBV5-1 and J usage is TRBJ2-5, with D tentatively TRBD2 (5 bases). The sequencing used peripheral blood, collected 28 days after the second AZD1222 dose. This CDR3 reads CASGEYGRAQYF. The CDR3 DNA is TGCGCCAGCGGGGAGTATGGACGGGCCCAGTACTTC.